This passage covers 18 T cell receptor beta chains from one sample sequenced in a study of cytomegalovirus exposure and HLA in healthy donors. With 60 Vbeta and 13 Jbeta primers, the PCR was carried out. Repertoires were generated with immunoSEQ multiplex PCR, while TCRdb's copy carries only in-frame clones and drops some. Of 95,000 to 100,000 clones listed, approximately 75% were seen once; the top ten hold under 2%. The specimen was PBMCs. Source of these receptors: a woman aged 40-49 years in good health and CMV-seronegative.

The genes are TRBV5-1 and TRBJ2-5; D might be TRBD1 (6 bases). The closer fit of TRBJ2-7 to the DNA end suggests the J call may be wrong. This CDR3 is 12 amino acids long. Germline CDR1 is SGHRS and CDR2 is YFSETQ. The CDR3 DNA is TGCGCCAGCAGCTCCTTAGGGGGCGAGCAGTACTTC. Amino acid sequence: CASSSLGGEQYF.

Comments on this clone: At one boundary the junction diverges from the germline segment, which might be a read error. The chain is built from TRBV7-9 and TRBJ1-6; a weak D match, TRBD1 (6 bases). This CDR3 comprises 16 residues. Germline CDR1 reads SEHNR; CDR2 reads FQNEAQ (reference sequence). The CDR3 bases are TGTTCCAGCAGCTTTTTACAGGGTTTCTATAATTCACCCCTCCACTTT. Translation gives CSSSFLQGFYNSPLHF.

This chain joins TRBV9 and TRBJ2-2; D is perhaps TRBD2 (6 bases). CDR3 length: 14 residues. Per germline, CDR1 SGDLS and CDR2 YYNGEE. The V gene lost 0 bases and the J gene lost 3 bases, with 6 bases spanning the gap. This chain's CDR3 is CASSVAGDTGELFF. The CDR3 DNA reads as TGTGCCAGCAGCGTAGCGGGGGACACCGGGGAGCTGTTTTTT.

The CDR3 spells CASSLDPGQQYF. In nucleotides, the CDR3 is TGTGCCAGCAGCTTAGACCCCGGTCAGCAGTACTTC. J is TRBJ2-7 and V is TRBV11-2; D ambiguous. V was trimmed by 0 bases and J by 8 bases, leaving 8 bases between them. The length of the CDR3 is 12 residues. Germline CDR1 is SGHAT and CDR2 is FQNNGV.

The CDR3: CASSYKDSNYGYTF. The CDR3 DNA reads as TGTGCCAGCAGCTATAAGGACAGTAACTATGGCTACACCTTC. This sequence joins TRBV7-8 and TRBJ1-2, with a possible D match to TRBD1 (6 bases). Between the trimmed V and J ends, which lost 4 bases and 1 base, there was a span of 10 bases. Germline V gene lookup returns CDR1 SGHVS and CDR2 FQNEAQ. This CDR3 region has 14 residues. The complete variable domain, with remaining parts taken from reference TRBV7-8 and TRBJ1-2, reads GAGVSQSPRYKVAKRGQDVALRCDPISGHVSLFWYQQALGQGPEFLTYFQNEAQLDKSGLPSDRFFAERPEGSVSTLKIQRTQQEDSAVYLCASSYKDSNYGYTFGSGTRLTVV.

This sequence joins TRBV2 and TRBJ1-2; no definite D call. V was shortened by 7 bases and J by 4 bases, with 13 bases between the two germline ends. Germline V lookup: CDR1 SNHLY, CDR2 FYNNEI. The CDR3 extends over 13 amino acids. CDR3 in DNA: TGTGCCAGCACGGGGTCGGAGACCTATGGCTACACCTTC. Translation: CASTGSETYGYTF.

This clone was detected only once. The chain uses TRBV7-9 and TRBJ2-5; D possibly corresponds to TRBD1 (6 bases). V dropped 3 bases and J dropped 4 bases, with 9 bases sitting between them. In germline, CDR1 is SEHNR, CDR2 FQNEAQ (reference sequence). The CDR3 runs to 13 residues. The CDR3 loop is CASSFLGAETQYF. CDR3 nucleotides: TGTGCCAGCAGCTTTCTGGGGGCAGAGACCCAGTACTTC.

This chain uses TRBV11-2 with TRBJ2-3, with D possibly matching TRBD2 (5 bases). This CDR3 contains 13 residues. Trimming left V 4 bases short and J 2 bases short, with 7 bases between. Germline-derived CDR1 and CDR2 are SGHAT and FQNNGV. The CDR3 spells CASSSGFTDTQYF. CDR3 in DNA: TGTGCCAGCAGCTCGGGATTCACAGATACGCAGTATTTT.

The chain combines TRBV9 with TRBJ2-1, with a weak D call TRBD2 (5 bases). V dropped 3 bases and J dropped 5 bases, with 12 bases sitting between them. The CDR3 length is 14 residues. Germline V CDR1 and CDR2: SGDLS, YYNGEE. The CDR3 protein is CASSAGSRDNEQFF. CDR3 nucleotide sequence: TGTGCCAGCAGCGCCGGGTCGAGGGACAATGAGCAGTTCTTC.

The rearrangement uses TRBV29-1 and TRBJ1-3; a possible D gene is TRBD1 (5 bases). This CDR3 comprises 13 residues. Trimming stripped 4 bases from V and 4 bases from J, with 11 bases between. Germline V gene lookup returns CDR1 SQVTM and CDR2 ANQGSEA. CDR3 in amino acids: CSVARASGNTIYF. The CDR3 nucleotides read TGCAGCGTTGCCAGGGCAAGCGGAAACACCATATATTTT. Together with reference TRBV29-1 and TRBJ1-3, the CDR3 gives the full variable domain: SAVISQKPSRDICQRGTSLTIQCQVDSQVTMMFWYRQQPGQSLTLIATANQGSEATYESGFVIDKFPISRPNLTFSTLTVSNMSPEDSSIYLCSVARASGNTIYFGEGSWLTVV.

This clone was counted a single time. This chain links TRBV4-3 with TRBJ1-5; the D is unclear. Looked up from germline, CDR1 is LGHNA and CDR2 is YSLEER. With 2 bases removed from V and 0 bases from J, the gap between germline ends came to 14 bases. The CDR3 has 17 residues. The CDR3 protein is CASSQINHRDSNQPQHF. The CDR3 bases are TGCGCCAGCAGCCAAATAAATCACAGAGATAGCAATCAGCCCCAGCATTTT.

This clone was detected only a few times. The rearrangement joins TRBV11-2 to TRBJ2-2, with 10 bases lining up with TRBD2. This CDR3 is 16 amino acids long. Germline assignment: CDR1 SGHAT and CDR2 FQNNGV. With 0 bases clipped from V and 4 bases from J, the junction kept 2 bases outside the gene matches. CDR3 sequence (DNA): TGTGCCAGCAGCTTAGAACTAGCGGGGATCACCGGGGAGCTGTTTTTT. Its translation: CASSLELAGITGELFF.

This clone was found once. The V gene is TRBV18, the J gene TRBJ2-3; 10 bases agree with TRBD1. Germline CDR1 and CDR2: KGHSH and LQKENI. V dropped 3 bases and J dropped 4; count of bases not matched to a gene: 10. The CDR3 totals 17 residues. The CDR3 sequence: CASSPTTIGTGADTQYF. For the CDR3, the DNA is TGTGCCAGCTCACCTACAACAATAGGGACAGGGGCAGATACGCAGTATTTT.

This chain joins TRBV19 and TRBJ1-1; 11 bases align to TRBD1. Losses at the gene ends were 8 bases for V and 4 bases for J; bases not matched to a gene: 6. The CDR3 contains 14 residues. Germline V CDR1 and CDR2: LNHDA, SQIVND (reference sequence). The CDR3 nucleotides read TGTGCCAGTCTTACCGGGACAGGGGGCACTGAAGCTTTCTTT. Its protein is CASLTGTGGTEAFF.

This clone was observed a handful of times. The chain joins TRBV2 to TRBJ1-3, with a possible D match to TRBD1 (5 bases). The CDR3 runs 13 residues. V lost 6 bases and J lost 2, with 8 bases in between. Germline CDR1 and CDR2: SNHLY and FYNNEI. In DNA, the CDR3 is TGTGCCAGCAGATCAGGGCCTGGAAACACCATATATTTT. It encodes CASRSGPGNTIYF. Full variable domain (rest looked up from reference TRBV2 and TRBJ1-3): EPEVTQTPSHQVTQMGQEVILRCVPISNHLYFYWYRQILGQKVEFLVSFYNNEISEKSEIFDDQFSVERPDGSNFTLKIRSTKLEDSAMYFCASRSGPGNTIYFGEGSWLTVV.

The rearrangement links TRBV6-1 to TRBJ2-6; TRBD1 is a possible D gene (6 bases). The V end lost 6 bases, the J end lost 0 bases, and 9 bases lay between the germline ends. This CDR3 comprises 15 residues. Germline CDR1 reads MNHNS; CDR2 reads SASEGT. CDR3 sequence: CASSEQGSGANVLTF. The CDR3 DNA reads as TGTGCCAGCAGCGAACAGGGCTCTGGGGCCAACGTCCTGACTTTC.

DNA for the CDR3: TGTGCCAGCAGCAAAGGGGAAACAGCGGACTACCAAAATTACAATGAGCAGTTCTTC. As protein: CASSKGETADYQNYNEQFF. The chain recombines TRBV21-1 with TRBJ2-1; TRBD2, the D gene given by the table, was not confirmed from the DNA. TRBV21-1 is assigned pseudogene status. The CDR3 contains 19 residues.

The rearrangement links TRBV9 to TRBJ2-1; 9 nucleotides align to TRBD2. Germline-derived CDR1 and CDR2 are SGDLS and YYNGEE. V shed 4 bases, J shed 6 bases, and the junction held 8 bases outside the gene matches. The CDR3 consists of 15 residues. DNA of the CDR3: TGTGCCAGCAGCCTTAGCGGGAGAGAACCCAATGAGCAGTTCTTC. This encodes CASSLSGREPNEQFF.